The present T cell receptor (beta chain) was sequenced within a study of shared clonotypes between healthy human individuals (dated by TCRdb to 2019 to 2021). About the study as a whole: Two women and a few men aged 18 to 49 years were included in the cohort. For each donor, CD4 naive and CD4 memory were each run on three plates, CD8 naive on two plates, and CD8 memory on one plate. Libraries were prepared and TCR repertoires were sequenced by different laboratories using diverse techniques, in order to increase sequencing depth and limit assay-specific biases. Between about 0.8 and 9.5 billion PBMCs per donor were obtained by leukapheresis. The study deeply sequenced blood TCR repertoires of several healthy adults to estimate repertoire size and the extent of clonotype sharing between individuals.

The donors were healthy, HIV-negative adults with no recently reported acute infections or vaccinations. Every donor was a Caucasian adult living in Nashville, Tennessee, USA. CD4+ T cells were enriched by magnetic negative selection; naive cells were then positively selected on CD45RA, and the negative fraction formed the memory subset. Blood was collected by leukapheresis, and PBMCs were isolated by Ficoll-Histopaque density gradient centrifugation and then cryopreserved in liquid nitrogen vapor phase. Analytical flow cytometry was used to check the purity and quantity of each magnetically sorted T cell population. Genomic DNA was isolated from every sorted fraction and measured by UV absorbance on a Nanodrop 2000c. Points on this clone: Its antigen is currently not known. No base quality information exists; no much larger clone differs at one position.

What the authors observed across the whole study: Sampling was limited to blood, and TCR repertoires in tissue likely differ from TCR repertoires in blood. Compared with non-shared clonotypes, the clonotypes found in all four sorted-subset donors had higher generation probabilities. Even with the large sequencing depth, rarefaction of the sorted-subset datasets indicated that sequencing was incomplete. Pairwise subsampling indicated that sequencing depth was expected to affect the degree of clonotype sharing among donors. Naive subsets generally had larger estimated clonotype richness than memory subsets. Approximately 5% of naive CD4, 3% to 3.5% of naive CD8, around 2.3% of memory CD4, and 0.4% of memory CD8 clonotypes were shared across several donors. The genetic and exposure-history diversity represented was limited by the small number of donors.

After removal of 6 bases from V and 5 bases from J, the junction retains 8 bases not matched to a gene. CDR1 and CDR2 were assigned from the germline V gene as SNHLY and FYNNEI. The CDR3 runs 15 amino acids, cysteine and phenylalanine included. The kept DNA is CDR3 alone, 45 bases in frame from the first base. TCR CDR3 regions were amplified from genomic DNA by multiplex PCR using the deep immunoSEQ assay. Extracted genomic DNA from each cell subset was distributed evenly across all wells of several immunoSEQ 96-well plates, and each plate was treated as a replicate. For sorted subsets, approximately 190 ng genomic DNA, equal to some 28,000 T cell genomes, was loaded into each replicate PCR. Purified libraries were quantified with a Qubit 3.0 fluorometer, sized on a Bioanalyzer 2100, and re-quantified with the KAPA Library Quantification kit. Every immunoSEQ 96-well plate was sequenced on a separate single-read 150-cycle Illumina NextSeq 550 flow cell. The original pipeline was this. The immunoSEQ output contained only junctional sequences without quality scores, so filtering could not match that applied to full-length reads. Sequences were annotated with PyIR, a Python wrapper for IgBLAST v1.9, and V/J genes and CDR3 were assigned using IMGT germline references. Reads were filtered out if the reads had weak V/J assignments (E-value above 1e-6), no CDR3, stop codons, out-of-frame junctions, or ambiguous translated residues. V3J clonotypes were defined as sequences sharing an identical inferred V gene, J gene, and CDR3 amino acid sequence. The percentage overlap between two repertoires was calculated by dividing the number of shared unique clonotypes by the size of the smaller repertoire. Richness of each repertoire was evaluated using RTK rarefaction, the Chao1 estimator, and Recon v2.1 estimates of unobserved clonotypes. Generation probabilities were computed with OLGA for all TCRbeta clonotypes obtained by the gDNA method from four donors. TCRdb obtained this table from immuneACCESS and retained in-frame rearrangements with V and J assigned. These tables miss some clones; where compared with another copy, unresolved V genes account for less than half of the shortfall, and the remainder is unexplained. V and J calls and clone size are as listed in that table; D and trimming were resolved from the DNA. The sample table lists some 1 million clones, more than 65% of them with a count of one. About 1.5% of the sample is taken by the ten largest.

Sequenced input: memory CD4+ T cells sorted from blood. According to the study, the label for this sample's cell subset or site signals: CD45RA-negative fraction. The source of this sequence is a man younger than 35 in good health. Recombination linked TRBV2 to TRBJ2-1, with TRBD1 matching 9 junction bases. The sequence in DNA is TGTGCCAGCAGGCCCGGGACAGGGTATAACAATGAGCAGTTCTTC. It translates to CASRPGTGYNNEQFF.